What follows are 22 T cell receptor beta chains derived from one specimen sequenced in a study of control samples from healthy donors and cancer patients (TCRdb year 2020). Library generation was performed with the immunoSEQ multiplex PCR assay. Here the immuneACCESS table is served through TCRdb, limited to in-frame sequences with V and J called. Missing clones are a known gap in these copies; in checked studies unresolved V genes cover under half, and the rest lacks a known reason. The sample records 250,000 to 300,000 clones, approximately 80% of which are singletons. About an eighth of the sample is held by the ten biggest clonotypes. The source material was PBMCs. All receptors derive from a woman aged 55-69 years with lung cancer.

The CDR3 region is CASGQGGGETQYF. CDR3 sequence (DNA): TGTGCTAGTGGCCAGGGGGGTGGAGAGACCCAGTACTTC. The V and J genes are TRBV12-5 and TRBJ2-5; perhaps TRBD1 as D (7 bases). Per the germline V gene, CDR1 is LGHNT and CDR2 is FRNRAP. This CDR3 region has 13 residues. The germline V and J ends were trimmed by 6 bases and 4 bases, with 12 bases remaining between them. Combining the CDR3 with reference TRBV12-5 and TRBJ2-5 gives the whole variable domain DARVTQTPRHKVTEMGQEVTMRCQPILGHNTVFWYRQTMMQGLELLAYFRNRAPLDDSGMPKDRFSAEMPDATLATLKIQPSEPRDSAVYFCASGQGGGETQYFGPGTRLLVL.

V is TRBV2 and J is TRBJ1-1; 10 bases fit TRBD1. The CDR3 covers 14 residues. V lost 8 bases and J lost 6; bases outside the gene matches: 9. Germline V CDR1 and CDR2: SNHLY, FYNNEI. Here the CDR3 DNA reads TGTGCCAGCGGGTTCGACAGGGGGCAGGCTGAAGCTTTCTTT. It yields the protein CASGFDRGQAEAFF. Full variable domain (remainder filled in from reference TRBV2 and TRBJ1-1): EPEVTQTPSHQVTQMGQEVILRCVPISNHLYFYWYRQILGQKVEFLVSFYNNEISEKSEIFDDQFSVERPDGSNFTLKIRSTKLEDSAMYFCASGFDRGQAEAFFGQGTRLTVV.

This CDR3 is CASSAETNYGYTF. CDR3 coding DNA: TGTGCCAGCAGCGCAGAGACTAACTATGGCTACACCTTC. The chain is built from TRBV2 and TRBJ1-2; D not certain. Germline V lookup: CDR1 SNHLY, CDR2 FYNNEI. CDR3 length equals 13 residues. Trimming shortened V by 6 bases and J by 0 bases, and 8 bases separated the two germline ends.

This clone has just one count. V and J are TRBV6-5 and TRBJ2-7; D may match TRBD1 or TRBD2 (5 bases each). From germline, CDR1 is MNHEY and CDR2 SVGAGI. This CDR3 is 14 amino acids long. Trimming pared 4 bases from V and 2 bases from J, leaving 12 bases between. The CDR3 nucleotides are TGTGCCAGCAGTTGCCCCGGGACCCCCTACGAGCAGTACTTC. It yields the protein CASSCPGTPYEQYF.

The rearrangement uses TRBV5-1 and TRBJ1-6; D possibly corresponds to TRBD1 (5 bases). The CDR3 has 17 amino acids. The V and J ends lost 0 bases and 0 bases respectively, with 10 bases between them. In germline, CDR1 is SGHRS, CDR2 YFSETQ. This chain's CDR3 is CASSLGQRSSYNSPLHF. The CDR3 coding sequence is TGCGCCAGCAGCTTGGGACAGCGTAGCTCCTATAATTCACCCCTCCACTTT.

The CDR3 DNA follows: TGCGCCAGCAGCCAAGAACTGCAGGCTGATACGCAGTATTTT. This sequence encodes CASSQELQADTQYF. This rearrangement joins TRBV4-1 to TRBJ2-3; D not certain. The germline gives CDR1 MGHRA, CDR2 YSYEKL. V dropped 0 bases and J dropped 6 bases, with 10 bases sitting between them. This CDR3 region has 14 residues.

The V and J genes are TRBV5-1 and TRBJ1-1, with a tentative D call TRBD1 (5 bases). The CDR3 totals 14 residues. Trimming removed 4 bases at V and 0 bases at J, with 10 bases between. Germline V gives CDR1 SGHRS, CDR2 YFSETQ. CDR3 nucleotide sequence: TGCGCCAGCAGCCCGACAGCTATGAACACTGAAGCTTTCTTT. It codes for CASSPTAMNTEAFF. Drawing the rest from reference TRBV5-1 and TRBJ1-1, the complete variable domain is KAGVTQTPRYLIKTRGQQVTLSCSPISGHRSVSWYQQTPGQGLQFLFEYFSETQRNKGNFPGRFSGRQFSNSRSEMNVSTLELGDSALYLCASSPTAMNTEAFFGQGTRLTVV.

The V and J genes are TRBV5-1 and TRBJ2-5, with D tentatively TRBD2 (6 bases). The CDR3 is 13 amino acids. Trimming took 4 bases from V and 3 from J, leaving 10 bases between them. In germline, CDR1 is SGHRS, CDR2 YFSETQ. The CDR3 loop reads CASSRDSEETQYF. The CDR3 DNA is TGCGCCAGCAGCAGGGACTCAGAAGAGACCCAGTACTTC.

The gene calls are TRBV24-1 and TRBJ2-3; 10 bases line up with TRBD2. V shed 0 bases, J shed 6 bases, and the junction held 2 bases outside the gene matches. Per germline, CDR1 KGHDR and CDR2 SFDVKD. The CDR3 extends over 15 amino acids. CDR3 residues: CATSDLKRGGDTQYF. CDR3 sequence (DNA): TGTGCCACCAGTGATTTGAAGCGGGGGGGGGATACGCAGTATTTT.

The V call is TRBV18, the J call TRBJ2-5; 10 bases line up with TRBD2. Unmatched junction bases numbered 6, after V lost 6 bases and J lost 5 bases. Germline lookup yields CDR1 KGHSH and CDR2 LQKENI. The CDR3 contains 14 residues. The CDR3 spells CASSLTSGVETQYF. In nucleotides, the CDR3 is TGTGCCAGCTCGTTAACTAGCGGGGTTGAGACCCAGTACTTC.

The V call is TRBV5-1, the J call TRBJ2-7; 14 nucleotides align to TRBD2. CDR1 is SGHRS and CDR2 is YFSETQ in the germline V gene. This CDR3 is built from 15 residues. J was trimmed by 6 bases and V by 3 bases; bases with no gene match: 5. CDR3 sequence (DNA): TGCGCCAGCAGCTCGGGACTAGCGGGAGTCAGCGAGCAGTACTTC. Amino acids: CASSSGLAGVSEQYF.

This clone was observed a handful of times. The chain carries TRBV25-1 and TRBJ2-1, with unresolved D. V lost 4 bases to trimming and J lost 4 bases, with 8 bases between them. The CDR3 covers 13 residues. Germline V gene sequence: CDR1 MGHDK, CDR2 SYGVNS. The CDR3: CASSGTNYNEQFF. The DNA for the CDR3 is TGTGCCAGCAGTGGGACCAATTACAATGAGCAGTTCTTC.

This chain connects TRBV11-3 to TRBJ2-3, with TRBD2 as a possible D gene (7 bases). The CDR3 is made up of 15 amino acids. The germline V gene has CDR1 SGHNT and CDR2 YENEEA. The V gene lost 8 bases and the J gene lost 4 bases, with 19 bases spanning the gap. The CDR3 DNA reads as TGTGCCAGCTCCCCTAGGGGGGGCATCGCAGATACGCAGTATTTT. As protein: CASSPRGGIADTQYF.

This chain uses TRBV3-1 (or the pseudogene TRBV3-2) with TRBJ2-7, with 12 bases lining up with TRBD2. This CDR3 has 17 amino acids. Germline CDR1 is LGHDT and CDR2 is YNNKEL (reference sequence). The trim removed 4 bases at V and 0 bases at J, leaving 7 bases unmatched. CDR3 in DNA: TGTGCCAGCAGCCGCGGAACTAGCGGGGGGAACTCCTACGAGCAGTACTTC. Residues: CASSRGTSGGNSYEQYF.

The chain combines TRBV2 with TRBJ1-2, with D possibly TRBD1 on 5 matching bases. The CDR3 is made up of 13 amino acids. Germline loops: CDR1 SNHLY, CDR2 FYNNEI. The germline V and J ends were trimmed by 4 bases and 6 bases, with 12 bases remaining between them. The CDR3 reads CASSAQGTNGYTF. CDR3 sequence (DNA): TGTGCCAGCAGTGCTCAGGGTACAAATGGCTACACCTTC. The full variable domain, in which reference TRBV2 and TRBJ1-2 provide the parts outside the CDR3, is EPEVTQTPSHQVTQMGQEVILRCVPISNHLYFYWYRQILGQKVEFLVSFYNNEISEKSEIFDDQFSVERPDGSNFTLKIRSTKLEDSAMYFCASSAQGTNGYTFGSGTRLTVV.

Here the CDR3 DNA reads TGTGCCAGCAGCCCCAGCGGAAACAATGAGCAGTTCTTC. Translating gives CASSPSGNNEQFF. The chain recombines TRBV7-6 with TRBJ2-1; weak D call: TRBD2 (5 bases). V was cut by 5 bases and J by 5 bases, with 10 bases left in between. There are 13 residues in the CDR3. CDR1 is SGHVS and CDR2 is FNYEAQ in the germline V gene.

The chain links TRBV6-1 to TRBJ1-2, with D unclear. V was cut by 0 bases and J by 7 bases, with 9 bases left in between. The CDR3 sequence is 13 residues long. Germline assignment: CDR1 MNHNS and CDR2 SASEGT. The CDR3 sequence is CASSEAPRGGYTF. Here the CDR3 DNA reads TGTGCCAGCAGTGAAGCGCCACGCGGTGGCTACACCTTC.

This sequence joins TRBV12-3 or TRBV12-4 and TRBJ1-1; no clear D. The CDR3 totals 11 residues. Trimming pared 1 base from V and 7 bases from J, leaving 4 bases between. The CDR3 loop reads CASSLGVEAFF. DNA of the CDR3: TGTGCCAGCAGTTTAGGCGTTGAAGCTTTCTTT.

CDR3 nucleotide sequence: TGTGCCAGCAGTGACGGGAGCGGCAGGGCATTGGGAGAGACCCAGTACTTC. Its translation: CASSDGSGRALGETQYF. The rearrangement links TRBV2 to TRBJ2-5, with D possibly matching TRBD2 (6 bases). From germline, CDR1 is SNHLY and CDR2 FYNNEI. The CDR3 loop spans 17 amino acids. With 3 bases removed from V and 4 bases from J, the gap between germline ends came to 21 bases.

The chain links TRBV7-8 to TRBJ2-1; 12 bases fit TRBD2. The CDR3 runs to 15 residues. CDR1 and CDR2 from the germline V gene are SGHVS and FQNEAQ. Trimming at V came to 1 base and at J to 9 bases, leaving 4 bases not matched to a gene. In DNA form, the CDR3 reads TGTGCCAGCAGCTTAGGACTAGCGGGAGCGAGTGAGCAGTTCTTC. This encodes CASSLGLAGASEQFF. Together with reference TRBV7-8 and TRBJ2-1, the CDR3 gives the full variable domain: GAGVSQSPRYKVAKRGQDVALRCDPISGHVSLFWYQQALGQGPEFLTYFQNEAQLDKSGLPSDRFFAERPEGSVSTLKIQRTQQEDSAVYLCASSLGLAGASEQFFGPGTRLTVL.

The chain links TRBV2 to TRBJ1-1; 8 nucleotides align to TRBD1. The ends lost 3 bases at V and 5 bases at J; junction bases unmatched: 8. Germline V lookup: CDR1 SNHLY, CDR2 FYNNEI. CDR3 length: 15 amino acids. The CDR3 sequence: CASSEDRVSLTEAFF. DNA for the CDR3: TGTGCCAGCAGTGAGGACAGGGTTTCTCTTACTGAAGCTTTCTTT.

The chain recombines TRBV11-2 with TRBJ2-1; D ambiguous. The CDR3 length is 11 residues. From germline, CDR1 is SGHAT and CDR2 FQNNGV. The V end lost 2 bases, the J end lost 9 bases, and 5 bases lay between the germline ends. The CDR3 sequence: CASSLHIEQFF. Written as DNA, the CDR3 is TGTGCCAGCAGCTTACATATTGAGCAGTTCTTC.